These T cell receptor beta chains were read from a single sample in a study of CD8+ T cells in alopecia areata. Method: immunoSEQ multiplex PCR; TCRdb's copy keeps in-frame clones and lacks some. The sample holds around 60,000 clones, 44% seen once. Sequencing was performed on NKG2D-low CD8+ T cells sorted from blood. These receptors were taken from a human donor with alopecia areata. Each CDR3 is given with its conserved first and last residue. Fields, in order: V gene, clone size, J gene, D gene, CDR3 protein, CDR3 DNA. The D gene is left open where the match is weak. The listing skips clone size in some rows; elsewhere it reads once, few, many or a size class.

>TRBV14|.|TRBJ2-6|.
CASSGRPSSSGANVLTF
TGTGCCAGCAGCGGGAGGCCGTCGAGCTCTGGGGCCAACGTCCTGACTTTC
>TRBV14|.|TRBJ1-1|.
CASSLRTGHTEAFF
TGTGCCAGCAGCCTACGAACAGGGCACACTGAAGCTTTCTTT
>TRBV29-1|.|TRBJ1-2|.
CSAEFRYGYTF
TGCAGCGCTGAGTTTAGGTATGGCTACACCTTC
>TRBV10-3|.|TRBJ1-1|.
CAISEGGEAFF
TGTGCCATCAGTGAGGGTGGTGAAGCTTTCTTT
>TRBV4-1|few|TRBJ2-7|.
CASSQEVAYEQYF
TGCGCCAGCAGCCAAGAAGTGGCCTACGAGCAGTACTTC
>TRBV19|.|TRBJ2-7|.
CASRAAVGGESYF
TGTGCCAGTAGGGCGGCCGTCGGCGGGGAGTCGTACTTC
>TRBV7-9|.|TRBJ2-7|.
CASSLSLAYEQYF
TGTGCCAGCAGCTTATCACTAGCCTACGAGCAGTACTTC
>TRBV29-1|few|TRBJ2-7|TRBD1
CSVSGTAELLYEQYF
TGCAGCGTTTCCGGGACAGCTGAACTCCTCTACGAGCAGTACTTC
>TRBV29-1|few|TRBJ2-7|TRBD1
CSVEGRNLDRGVPEQYF
TGCAGCGTTGAAGGGAGAAACCTGGACAGGGGCGTCCCCGAGCAGTACTTC
>TRBV29-1|.|TRBJ2-1|.
CSVEGWARSSYNEQFF
TGCAGCGTTGAGGGTTGGGCACGGAGCTCCTACAATGAGCAGTTCTTC
>TRBV27|.|TRBJ2-1|TRBD1
CASNLRTGKSYNEQFF
TGTGCCAGCAACCTCCGGACAGGGAAGTCCTACAATGAGCAGTTCTTC
>TRBV5-6|.|TRBJ1-2|.
CASSLGTGYGYTF
TGTGCCAGCAGCTTGGGGACGGGCTATGGCTACACCTTC
>TRBV29-1|few|TRBJ2-3|TRBD2
CSTHGAGGHDTQYF
TGCAGCACACATGGAGCGGGAGGGCATGATACGCAGTATTTT
>TRBV19|.|TRBJ2-7|TRBD2
CASSPGTSYEQYF
TGTGCCAGTAGTCCAGGGACTAGCTACGAGCAGTACTTC
>TRBV6-5|.|TRBJ2-4|TRBD1
CASSSGQGRNIQYF
TGTGCCAGCAGTTCGGGACAGGGAAGGAACATTCAGTACTTC
>TRBV29-1|.|TRBJ2-1|.
CSVEGPPGSFYNEQFF
TGCAGCGTTGAAGGGCCCCCCGGATCATTCTACAATGAGCAGTTCTTC
>TRBV4-1|.|TRBJ2-5|TRBD2
CASSQELAGGGETQYF
TGCGCCAGCAGCCAGGAACTAGCGGGAGGTGGCGAGACCCAGTACTTC
>TRBV20-1|.|TRBJ2-7|.
CSAGRGEQYF
TGCAGTGCAGGACGGGGAGAGCAGTACTTC
>TRBV29-1|.|TRBJ2-7|.
CSLVRTDDTYEQYF
TGCAGCCTTGTTAGGACAGACGATACCTACGAGCAGTACTTC
>TRBV11-2|.|TRBJ2-3|.
CASSDRTRTDTQYF
TGTGCCAGCAGCGACAGGACCCGCACAGATACGCAGTATTTT
>TRBV27|.|TRBJ2-7|.
CASSLSRGSYEQYF
TGTGCCAGCAGTTTATCGCGGGGATCCTACGAGCAGTACTTC
>TRBV7-9|few|TRBJ2-2|.
CASSRGTTGELFF
TGTGCCAGCAGCCGAGGGACAACCGGGGAGCTGTTTTTT
>TRBV11-2|.|TRBJ2-7|.
CASSLGGVPYEQYF
TGTGCCAGCAGCTTAGGTGGCGTACCCTACGAGCAGTACTTC
>TRBV4-3|.|TRBJ2-3|.
CASSQATGTHTDTQYF
TGCGCCAGCAGCCAAGCGACCGGGACCCACACAGATACGCAGTATTTT
>TRBV7-2|.|TRBJ2-4|TRBD1
CASSLGQGVKNIQYF
TGTGCCAGCAGCTTAGGACAGGGCGTCAAAAACATTCAGTACTTC
>TRBV6-4|.|TRBJ2-2|.
CASSPGRLINTGELFF
TGTGCCAGCAGCCCGGGCCGTCTAATAAACACCGGGGAGCTGTTTTTT
>TRBV7-2|few|TRBJ2-7|.
CASSSYLPEDRNYEQYF
TGTGCCAGCAGCTCCTACCTGCCCGAAGACAGAAACTACGAGCAGTACTTC
>TRBV11-2|.|TRBJ2-7|TRBD1
CASSLGPGGYEQYF
TGTGCCAGCAGCTTAGGTCCAGGGGGCTACGAGCAGTACTTC
>TRBV5-4|.|TRBJ1-1|.
CASSHGRAEAFF
TGTGCCAGCAGTCATGGGCGGGCTGAAGCTTTCTTT
>TRBV7-2|.|TRBJ1-1|.
CASSLRGQRGTEAFF
TGTGCCAGCAGCTTGAGAGGGCAAAGGGGGACTGAAGCTTTCTTT
>TRBV28|few|TRBJ2-5|.
CASSSGGRQETQYF
TGTGCCAGCAGTTCGGGCGGCCGGCAAGAGACCCAGTACTTC